This record covers a single T cell receptor (beta chain). Germline V gene data show CDR1 as SQVTM and CDR2 as ANQGSEA. Trimming removed 7 bases at V and 6 bases at J, with 16 bases between. The CDR3 contains 12 residues. This sample is part of a study of T cell changes during pregnancy in multiple sclerosis. Produced via immunoSEQ multiplex PCR; TCRdb's table is partial and in-frame only. The sample includes about 36,000 clones, more than 85% of them seen just once. The material was CD4+ T cells from peripheral blood mononuclear cells, obtained in the third trimester of pregnancy. The V and J genes are TRBV29-1 and TRBJ2-7; D is unclear. This receptor was obtained from a female donor in good health, enrolled as a control in a pregnancy study. CDR3 DNA sequence: TGCAGCGCACATCCACCATCGGGCGAGCAGTACTTC. Its protein product is CSAHPPSGEQYF.